The clone carrying this TCR beta chain showed up just once. Antigen: not known. The unexposed donors gave CD4+ T cells in about 2011-2018, prior to COVID-19. Isolation of CD4+ T cells took place after around eleven days in culture. On days 3 and 7, cultures got half fresh IL-2 medium. The data originate from a study of CD4 T cells in relation to SARS-CoV-2 and coronaviruses. Data came from immunoSEQ multiplex PCR; TCRdb stores just in-frame clones and leaves some out. The sample has some 11,000 clones, about 81% seen once. Sequencing was carried out using CD4+ T cells from PBMCs, cultured in vitro. This TCR came from a human donor in good health.

CDR3 coding DNA: TGTGCCAGCAGGGCCGTTAATTCACCCCTCCACTTT. Its translation is CASRAVNSPLHF. The J gene is TRBJ1-6, the V gene TRBV6-8; no reliable D call. Germline-derived CDR1 and CDR2 are MNHGY and SAAAGT. This CDR3 comprises 12 residues. V lost 6 bases and J lost 6, with 6 bases in between.